This is a list of T cell receptor beta chains from one sample in a study of CD8+ T cells in alopecia areata. Some clones are missing from TCRdb's copy, which holds only in-frame ones; the method was immunoSEQ multiplex PCR. The sample has 100,000 to 150,000 clones; roughly 55% are singletons. The sample here was CD4+ T cells sorted from blood, taken at week 4, from a patient treated with tofacitinib. These receptors came from a human donor with alopecia areata. Each CDR3 is given with its conserved first and last residue. D genes are given only for firm matches. Size is stated for part of the rows, as once, few or many counts, or as a class when the clone is expanded.

clone size: NA; D gene: TRBD2; J gene: TRBJ2-1; V gene: TRBV5-6; CDR3 DNA: TGTGCCAGCAGCTTGGGACTAGCGGAGAGCTCCTACAATGAGCAGTTCTTC; CDR3 protein: CASSLGLAESSYNEQFF
clone size: few; D gene: NA; J gene: TRBJ1-5; V gene: TRBV29-1; CDR3 DNA: TGCAGCGTTGGGGGGGGAGAGGATCAGCCCCAGCATTTT; CDR3 protein: CSVGGGEDQPQHF
clone size: NA; D gene: NA; J gene: TRBJ2-7; V gene: TRBV5-1; CDR3 DNA: TGCGCCAGCAAGATTCGGACAGACTACTACGAGCAGTACTTC; CDR3 protein: CASKIRTDYYEQYF
clone size: NA; D gene: NA; J gene: TRBJ2-7; V gene: TRBV29-1; CDR3 DNA: TGCAGCGTTCGCATGGGGAACGAGCAGTACTTC; CDR3 protein: CSVRMGNEQYF
clone size: NA; D gene: NA; J gene: TRBJ2-1; V gene: TRBV5-6; CDR3 DNA: TGTGCCAGCAGCTTGCCACAAGAAGGGCAGTTCTTC; CDR3 protein: CASSLPQEGQFF
clone size: NA; D gene: NA; J gene: TRBJ1-4; V gene: TRBV29-1; CDR3 DNA: TGCAGCGTTGAATGGGGGCGGGGAGAAAAACTGTTTTTT; CDR3 protein: CSVEWGRGEKLFF
clone size: NA; D gene: NA; J gene: TRBJ2-1; V gene: TRBV15; CDR3 DNA: TGTGCCACCAGCGTATGGGGCAATGAGCAGTTCTTC; CDR3 protein: CATSVWGNEQFF
clone size: few; D gene: NA; J gene: TRBJ1-1; V gene: TRBV2; CDR3 DNA: TGTGCCAGCAGTGCAACGGGGAAGACTGAAGCTTTCTTT; CDR3 protein: CASSATGKTEAFF
clone size: NA; D gene: TRBD1; J gene: TRBJ2-2; V gene: TRBV19; CDR3 DNA: TGTGCCAGTAGTATAGCATTCAGGGGGCTAGACCGCGGGGAGCTGTTTTTT; CDR3 protein: CASSIAFRGLDRGELFF
clone size: NA; D gene: NA; J gene: TRBJ2-5; V gene: TRBV5-1; CDR3 DNA: TGCGCCAGCAGCTCCGGGAAGGTGGAGACCCAGTACTTC; CDR3 protein: CASSSGKVETQYF
clone size: NA; D gene: NA; J gene: TRBJ2-1; V gene: TRBV9; CDR3 DNA: TGTGCCAGCAGCTCTATTCCGGGGAGCTCCTACAATGAGCAGTTCTTC; CDR3 protein: CASSSIPGSSYNEQFF
clone size: NA; D gene: NA; J gene: TRBJ2-5; V gene: TRBV7-9; CDR3 DNA: TGTGCCAGCGTGAGGACGGAGCAAGAGACCCAGTACTTC; CDR3 protein: CASVRTEQETQYF
clone size: few; D gene: NA; J gene: TRBJ1-5; V gene: TRBV2; CDR3 DNA: TGTGCCAGCAGTGGCAGGGTTGAGCAGCCCCAGCATTTT; CDR3 protein: CASSGRVEQPQHF
clone size: NA; D gene: NA; J gene: TRBJ1-4; V gene: TRBV5-1; CDR3 DNA: TGCGCCAGCAGCTTGGACCCTAATGAAAAACTGTTTTTT; CDR3 protein: CASSLDPNEKLFF
clone size: NA; D gene: NA; J gene: TRBJ1-1; V gene: TRBV5-1; CDR3 DNA: TGCGCCAGCAGACTGCAGGCGGGCGACACTGAAGCTTTCTTT; CDR3 protein: CASRLQAGDTEAFF
clone size: once; D gene: TRBD1; J gene: TRBJ2-7; V gene: TRBV6-5; CDR3 DNA: TGTGCCAGCAGTCCCATCAGGGGGTCGGTCGAGCAGTACTTC; CDR3 protein: CASSPIRGSVEQYF
clone size: NA; D gene: TRBD2; J gene: TRBJ2-5; V gene: TRBV7-2; CDR3 DNA: TGTGCCAGCAGTCCGCCAGCGGGAGGGCCAGAGACCCAGTACTTC; CDR3 protein: CASSPPAGGPETQYF
clone size: many; D gene: NA; J gene: TRBJ2-7; V gene: TRBV7-2; CDR3 DNA: TGTGCCAGCAGCCAAGGGGGGGAGAGCTACGAGCAGTACTTC; CDR3 protein: CASSQGGESYEQYF
clone size: few; D gene: NA; J gene: TRBJ2-7; V gene: TRBV15; CDR3 DNA: TGTGCCACCAGCAGAGATAAGGCAGGGTCCCACGAGCAGTACTTC; CDR3 protein: CATSRDKAGSHEQYF
clone size: NA; D gene: TRBD2; J gene: TRBJ2-1; V gene: TRBV30; CDR3 DNA: TGTGCCTGTGGGACTAGCGGGAGCAATGAGCAGTTCTTC; CDR3 protein: CACGTSGSNEQFF
clone size: NA; D gene: NA; J gene: TRBJ1-2; V gene: TRBV28; CDR3 DNA: TGTGCTACGGGGATCGACTATGGCTACACCTTC; CDR3 protein: CATGIDYGYTF
clone size: NA; D gene: NA; J gene: TRBJ1-4; V gene: TRBV7-9; CDR3 DNA: TGTGCCAGCAGCGCAGGACAGCATGAAAAACTGTTTTTT; CDR3 protein: CASSAGQHEKLFF
clone size: few; D gene: TRBD1; J gene: TRBJ2-1; V gene: TRBV15; CDR3 DNA: TGTGCCACCAGCAGCAGATCACGCGGACAGGGGAACTACAATGAGCAGTTCTTC; CDR3 protein: CATSSRSRGQGNYNEQFF
clone size: few; D gene: NA; J gene: TRBJ2-3; V gene: TRBV2; CDR3 DNA: TGTGCCAGCAGAGCCCTTCCTACAGGGAACACAGATACGCAGTATTTT; CDR3 protein: CASRALPTGNTDTQYF
clone size: NA; D gene: NA; J gene: TRBJ2-5; V gene: TRBV30; CDR3 DNA: TGTGCCTGGATGGATCTGGGCGTCCAGACCCAGTACTTC; CDR3 protein: CAWMDLGVQTQYF
clone size: NA; D gene: NA; J gene: TRBJ1-5; V gene: TRBV23-1; CDR3 DNA: TGCGCCAGGAACCGCTCCAGGGTCCAAACATCTCAGCCCCAGCATTTT; CDR3 protein: CARNRSRVQTSQPQHF
clone size: few; D gene: NA; J gene: TRBJ2-5; V gene: TRBV6-5; CDR3 DNA: TGTGCCAGCACCAACTCGAGGGGGGAGACCCAGTACTTC; CDR3 protein: CASTNSRGETQYF
clone size: few; D gene: NA; J gene: TRBJ1-1; V gene: TRBV7-8; CDR3 DNA: TGTGCCAGCAGCCCCCAATCGCCGGGGCTGAACACTGAAGCTTTCTTT; CDR3 protein: CASSPQSPGLNTEAFF
clone size: once; D gene: TRBD1; J gene: TRBJ1-2; V gene: TRBV4-3; CDR3 DNA: TGCGCCAGCAGCCAAGAAGGACAGGCCGCTTATGGCTACACCTTC; CDR3 protein: CASSQEGQAAYGYTF
clone size: NA; D gene: NA; J gene: TRBJ2-7; V gene: TRBV4-3; CDR3 DNA: TGCGCCAGCAGCCAAGTGGGGACTGAACTACCCCACGAGCAGTACTTC; CDR3 protein: CASSQVGTELPHEQYF
clone size: NA; D gene: TRBD2; J gene: TRBJ2-5; V gene: TRBV5-1; CDR3 DNA: TGCGCCAGCAGCCCTTCCGCGGGAGAAGAGACCCAGTACTTC; CDR3 protein: CASSPSAGEETQYF
clone size: NA; D gene: NA; J gene: TRBJ2-5; V gene: TRBV7-3; CDR3 DNA: TGTGCCAGCAGTATCACAGGGTCGGGGGAGACCCAGTACTTC; CDR3 protein: CASSITGSGETQYF
clone size: NA; D gene: TRBD1; J gene: TRBJ1-2; V gene: TRBV5-4; CDR3 DNA: TGTGCCAGCAGCCAAATAGGGACAGGGGGTTTTGGCACCTTC; CDR3 protein: CASSQIGTGGFGTF
clone size: NA; D gene: NA; J gene: TRBJ2-7; V gene: TRBV7-9; CDR3 DNA: TGTGCCAGCAGCTTAGCTGTGGGGGCCTACGAGCAGTACTTC; CDR3 protein: CASSLAVGAYEQYF
clone size: few; D gene: NA; J gene: TRBJ2-1; V gene: TRBV4-3; CDR3 DNA: TGCGCCAGCAGCCAAGCCAGGGACAATGAGCAGTTCTTC; CDR3 protein: CASSQARDNEQFF
clone size: NA; D gene: TRBD1; J gene: TRBJ2-1; V gene: TRBV25-1; CDR3 DNA: TGTGCCAGCAGTTCCGGATTAACAGGGGAAGTCGCTGAGCAGTTCTTC; CDR3 protein: CASSSGLTGEVAEQFF
clone size: few; D gene: NA; J gene: TRBJ2-7; V gene: TRBV29-1; CDR3 DNA: TGCAGCGCCCTCTCCCTGGACACCGCGTCCCACGAGCAGTACTTC; CDR3 protein: CSALSLDTASHEQYF
clone size: NA; D gene: TRBD2; J gene: TRBJ2-5; V gene: TRBV5-1; CDR3 DNA: TGCGCCAGCAGCTCTAGCGGTAGAAGGGAGACCCAGTACTTC; CDR3 protein: CASSSSGRRETQYF
clone size: few; D gene: TRBD1; J gene: TRBJ1-5; V gene: TRBV30; CDR3 DNA: TGTGCCTGGACTGCGGCGACAGGGTTGCAGCCCCAGCATTTT; CDR3 protein: CAWTAATGLQPQHF
clone size: NA; D gene: NA; J gene: TRBJ1-6; V gene: TRBV4-2; CDR3 DNA: TGTGCCAGCAGCCAATTTTTCCGGCCACCCCTCCACTTT; CDR3 protein: CASSQFFRPPLHF
clone size: NA; D gene: NA; J gene: TRBJ1-5; V gene: TRBV5-6; CDR3 DNA: TGTGCCAGCAGCTTGGCAAACGGGGAGCCCCAGCATTTT; CDR3 protein: CASSLANGEPQHF
clone size: NA; D gene: TRBD2; J gene: TRBJ2-5; V gene: TRBV4-3; CDR3 DNA: TGCGCCAGCAGCCGCGGGACTAGCGGGGAAGAGACCCAGTACTTC; CDR3 protein: CASSRGTSGEETQYF
clone size: NA; D gene: NA; J gene: TRBJ1-1; V gene: TRBV5-1; CDR3 DNA: TGCGCCAGCAGCTCCTCAGGGAGAGGAAACACTGAAGCTTTCTTT; CDR3 protein: CASSSSGRGNTEAFF
clone size: NA; D gene: TRBD1; J gene: TRBJ1-2; V gene: TRBV18; CDR3 DNA: TGTGCCAGCTCACCTCAGGGACAGTCCCAAGCAGTTTATGGCTACACCTTC; CDR3 protein: CASSPQGQSQAVYGYTF
clone size: few; D gene: NA; J gene: TRBJ2-2; V gene: TRBV2; CDR3 DNA: TGTGCCAGCGCGGCTGTGGGACAGAACACCGGGGAGCTGTTTTTT; CDR3 protein: CASAAVGQNTGELFF
clone size: NA; D gene: TRBD1; J gene: TRBJ1-1; V gene: TRBV29-1; CDR3 DNA: TGCAGCGTTGTCGGGGACAGGGGGACGACTGAAGCTTTCTTT; CDR3 protein: CSVVGDRGTTEAFF
clone size: few; D gene: TRBD1; J gene: TRBJ2-5; V gene: TRBV30; CDR3 DNA: TGTGCCTGGAGTGTGACAGGGGCGGGAGAGACCCAGTACTTC; CDR3 protein: CAWSVTGAGETQYF
clone size: few; D gene: TRBD1; J gene: TRBJ1-1; V gene: TRBV9; CDR3 DNA: TGTGCCAGCAGCTCCGGGACAGGGAACACTGAAGCTTTCTTT; CDR3 protein: CASSSGTGNTEAFF
clone size: NA; D gene: NA; J gene: TRBJ1-2; V gene: TRBV29-1; CDR3 DNA: TGCAGCGTTGAGGCCAGGGTTAACTATGGCTACACCTTC; CDR3 protein: CSVEARVNYGYTF
clone size: few; D gene: NA; J gene: TRBJ1-1; V gene: TRBV5-1; CDR3 DNA: TGCGCCAGCAGCGACTTTCCGGCCGGGGGAGAAACTGAAGCTTTCTTT; CDR3 protein: CASSDFPAGGETEAFF
clone size: few; D gene: NA; J gene: TRBJ2-4; V gene: TRBV19; CDR3 DNA: TGTGCCAGTAGTATTGGGACGGGCATTCAGTACTTC; CDR3 protein: CASSIGTGIQYF